The entry below gives a single T cell receptor (beta chain) sequence along with its context. Method: immunoSEQ multiplex PCR; TCRdb's copy keeps in-frame clones and lacks some. Among approximately 2.5 million clones listed, roughly nine tenths were seen once. The sample comes from a study of shared clonotypes between healthy human individuals. CDR1 SGHNT and CDR2 YENEEA come from the germline V gene. The germline V and J ends were trimmed by 4 bases and 8 bases, with 20 bases remaining between them. This CDR3 comprises 15 residues. The chain uses TRBV11-3 and TRBJ1-2; D possibly corresponds to TRBD1 (5 bases). This TCR was sampled from a man aged 18-30 years in good health. Sequencing was done on a sample of naive CD4+ T cells sorted from blood. The subset: CD45RA+ positively selected. CDR3: CASSSHRGIEGGYTF. DNA for the CDR3: TGTGCCAGCAGCTCACACCGGGGGATTGAGGGCGGCTACACCTTC.